The 18 T cell receptor beta chains listed next were all sequenced from one sample in a study of early T cells in non-severe SARS-CoV-2 infection. One entry per CDR3 protein, called by TCRdb with MiXCR from the 5' RACE reads. The profile shows approximately 60,000 distinct CDR3 sequences, around 13% of them singletons. Sequenced material: whole blood. These receptors were collected from an adult who was a healthcare worker with PCR-confirmed SARS-CoV-2 infection or an uninfected control (not recorded which).

In this sample, this clonotype turned up a few times. The genes are TRBV7-9 and TRBJ2-7; 11 nucleotides align to TRBD1. The V gene's germline CDR1 is SEHNR and CDR2 FQNEAQ (reference sequence). V lost 1 base and J lost 5; bases outside the gene matches: 1. The CDR3 has 14 amino acids. CDR3: CASSLEGQGDEQYF. CDR3 bases: TGTGCCAGCAGCTTAGAGGGACAGGGGGACGAGCAGTACTTC.

The sample holds a few counts of this clonotype. CDR3: CASSDGTSGQETQYF. The CDR3 coding sequence is TGTGCCAGCAGTGACGGGACTAGCGGCCAAGAGACCCAGTACTTC. The chain is built from TRBV6-5 and TRBJ2-5, with 11 bases identical to TRBD2. CDR1 is MNHEY and CDR2 is SVGAGI in the germline V gene. The ends lost 5 bases at V and 1 base at J; junction bases unmatched: 3. This CDR3 is 15 amino acids long.

In its sample, this clonotype was seen a few times. The genes are TRBV18 and TRBJ2-1; D perhaps matches TRBD1 (5 bases). The CDR3 consists of 14 residues. Germline CDR1 and CDR2: KGHSH and LQKENI. Trimming pared 4 bases from V and 7 bases from J, leaving 14 bases between. The CDR3 sequence is CASSLDPPGNEQFF. CDR3 sequence (DNA): TGTGCCAGCTCACTCGATCCGCCAGGGAATGAGCAGTTCTTC.

Notes on this clonotype: This may arise from a read error, as a much more abundant clone is one base away. V and J are TRBV29-1 and TRBJ1-4, with D unclear. V was shortened by 3 bases and J by 6 bases, with 17 bases between the two germline ends. Germline assignment: CDR1 SQVTM and CDR2 ANQGSEA. CDR3 length: 15 amino acids. This CDR3 is CSVDDTEGMDEKLFF. CDR3 DNA sequence: TGCAGCGTTGATGACACCGAGGGTATGGATGAAAAACTGTTTTTT.

This clonotype was seen only a few times. This chain connects TRBV7-2 to TRBJ2-1; 7 nucleotides align to TRBD1. Trimming cost V 4 bases and J 5 bases; bases outside gene matches: 8. From germline, CDR1 is SGHTA and CDR2 FQGNSA. CDR3 length: 15 residues. DNA of the CDR3: TGTGCCAGCAGCTCCCCAGACAGGGCACACAATGAGCAGTTCTTC. It translates to CASSSPDRAHNEQFF.

This clonotype was detected ten times or more. The chain has TRBV7-8 and TRBJ2-1; 9 bases map to TRBD2. The germline V gene encodes CDR1 SGHVS and CDR2 FQNEAQ. J gave up 7 bases and V 4 bases, and 11 bases lay outside the gene matches. This CDR3 has 16 residues. The CDR3 reads CASSSPWGLAMNEQFF. The CDR3 DNA follows: TGTGCCAGCAGCTCCCCTTGGGGACTAGCTATGAATGAGCAGTTCTTC.

Many counts were recorded for this clonotype. The chain couples TRBV7-2 to TRBJ1-1; a weak D match, TRBD1 (5 bases). The ends were cut back, 5 bases at V and 10 bases at J, with 17 bases in the middle. The CDR3 is 13 residues long. Germline V gene data show CDR1 as SGHTA and CDR2 as FQGNSA. CDR3 DNA: TGTGCCAGCAGCCCCGAAGGACCCGGGGGAGCTTTCTTT. Protein product: CASSPEGPGGAFF.

V gene TRBV29-1 combines with J gene TRBJ1-2, with a tentative D call TRBD1 (6 bases). The V gene lost 3 bases and the J gene lost 8 bases, with 16 bases spanning the gap. The CDR3 runs 13 residues. Germline CDR1 reads SQVTM; CDR2 reads ANQGSEA. In nucleotides, the CDR3 is TGCAGCGTTGAGGAAACAGGGCAGACGGGCTACACCTTC. This sequence encodes CSVEETGQTGYTF.

The sample holds many counts of this clonotype. The chain combines TRBV7-2 with TRBJ2-7, with D perhaps matching TRBD2 (7 bases). V lost 2 bases and J 4 bases, leaving 12 bases between the germline ends. Per the germline V gene, CDR1 is SGHTA and CDR2 is FQGNSA. This CDR3 region has 14 residues. CDR3 sequence (DNA): TGTGCCAGCAGCTTATGGCGGGGGCCATACGAGCAGTACTTC. Amino acids: CASSLWRGPYEQYF.

This clonotype was detected a few times. The rearrangement uses TRBV6-5 and TRBJ2-7; 7 bases are a match to TRBD1. The CDR3 is made up of 14 amino acids. The ends lost 7 bases at V and 4 bases at J; junction bases unmatched: 10. Germline V gene lookup returns CDR1 MNHEY and CDR2 SVGAGI. This CDR3 reads CASTPRTGAYEQYF. In DNA, the CDR3 is TGTGCCAGCACCCCTAGGACAGGTGCTTACGAGCAGTACTTC.

There are a few counts of this clonotype. The chain uses TRBV12-3 or TRBV12-4 and TRBJ2-2, with 8 bases lining up with TRBD2. The junction had 9 bases not matched to a gene; V was cut back by 5 bases and J by 4 bases. This CDR3 is 16 amino acids long. The CDR3 region is CASSPGRRGATGELFF. The CDR3 nucleotides read TGTGCCAGCAGTCCCGGCCGGCGGGGGGCCACCGGGGAGCTGTTTTTT.

This clonotype came up many times. The CDR3 nucleotides are TGTGCCAGCAGCTTAGGAGATAATGAGCAGTTCTTC. It translates to CASSLGDNEQFF. This sequence joins TRBV7-9 and TRBJ2-1; D ambiguous. The CDR3 has 12 residues. V was shortened by 1 base and J by 7 bases, with 5 bases between the two germline ends. The germline V gene has CDR1 SEHNR and CDR2 FQNEAQ (reference sequence).

This chain joins TRBV20-1 and TRBJ2-3, with 7 nucleotides matching TRBD1. This CDR3 comprises 14 residues. The trim removed 5 bases at V and 6 bases at J, leaving 11 bases unmatched. Germline assignment: CDR1 DFQATT and CDR2 SNEGSKA (reference sequence). The CDR3, as DNA: TGCAGTGCTTCAACGACAGGGCTTACTGATACGCAGTATTTT. Its translation is CSASTTGLTDTQYF.

In this sample, this clonotype turned up a few times. J is TRBJ2-5 and V is TRBV5-1; D gene unclear. Trimming cost V 7 bases and J 1 base, with 11 bases left between them. CDR1 is SGHRS, CDR2 YFSETQ, per germline. This CDR3 region has 13 residues. The CDR3 reads CASAPNLQETQYF. The CDR3 DNA reads TGCGCCAGCGCCCCGAACCTCCAAGAGACCCAGTACTTC.

The rearrangement joins TRBV18 to TRBJ2-1, with D maybe TRBD1 (5 bases). CDR3 length equals 16 residues. Germline lookup yields CDR1 KGHSH and CDR2 LQKENI. Trimming took 0 bases from V and 2 from J, leaving 11 bases between them. The CDR3 nucleotides read TGTGCCAGCTCACCACCAGTCCAGGGCGCCTACAATGAGCAGTTCTTC. It is translated as CASSPPVQGAYNEQFF.

The genes are TRBV5-1 and TRBJ2-2; D may be TRBD1 or TRBD2 (5 bases each). The V end was cut by 4 bases, the J end by 1 base, with 23 bases between. The CDR3 has 19 residues. Germline V gene sequence: CDR1 SGHRS, CDR2 YFSETQ. The CDR3, as DNA: TGCGCCAGCAGCCATCGGACACGGCGTGAGGGGCAGAACACCGGGGAGCTGTTTTTT. Its translation is CASSHRTRREGQNTGELFF.

As regards this clonotype: This sequence may be a read error, since a much larger clone differs from it by one base. The V and J genes are TRBV6-4 and TRBJ2-1; 11 bases agree with TRBD2. The germline V gene has CDR1 MRHNA and CDR2 SNTAGT. The CDR3 length is 15 residues. The CDR3 loop reads CASSDSSGGANEQIF. The CDR3 bases are TGTGCCAGCAGTGACTCTAGCGGGGGGGCAAATGAGCAGATCTTC.

The table lists this clonotype with a few counts. The chain combines TRBV6-5 with TRBJ1-1; D gene uncertain. Germline CDR1 MNHEY, CDR2 SVGAGI. Trimming removed 9 bases from V and 7 bases from J, with 6 bases in between. The CDR3 length is 9 residues. The CDR3 DNA is TGTGCCAGTAGCCTTGAAGCTTTCTTT. It encodes CASSLEAFF.